The present entry profiles one T cell receptor (beta chain) with its context. Its cognate antigen is unknown. These data are taken from a study of T cell clonotyping in hematopoietic cell transplantation. Study-wide results and caveats: Broader posttransplant TCR repertoire diversity was predicted by graft donor and pretransplant recipient Inverse Simpson Index values.

Sequenced by immunoSEQ multiplex PCR; TCRdb stores in-frame clones only, minus some. The sample yields some 14,000 clones, approximately 97% seen once. CDR3 length: 13 amino acids. The V and J ends lost 0 bases and 7 bases respectively, with 10 bases between them. From germline, CDR1 is GTSNPN and CDR2 SVGIG (reference sequence). This chain uses TRBV30 with TRBJ1-5, with D possibly being TRBD1 (5 bases). The sample in question was peripheral blood mononuclear cells, obtained 30 days after allogeneic stem cell transplant. The TCR was taken from a female patient between 50 and 60 years old who had an allogeneic stem cell transplant from an unrelated donor, so T cells may come from the graft donor. Some clones in this sample may be carry-over from other donors' samples. The CDR3 sequence: CAWSVGGAQPQHF. Written as DNA, the CDR3 is TGTGCCTGGAGTGTAGGAGGGGCCCAGCCCCAGCATTTT.